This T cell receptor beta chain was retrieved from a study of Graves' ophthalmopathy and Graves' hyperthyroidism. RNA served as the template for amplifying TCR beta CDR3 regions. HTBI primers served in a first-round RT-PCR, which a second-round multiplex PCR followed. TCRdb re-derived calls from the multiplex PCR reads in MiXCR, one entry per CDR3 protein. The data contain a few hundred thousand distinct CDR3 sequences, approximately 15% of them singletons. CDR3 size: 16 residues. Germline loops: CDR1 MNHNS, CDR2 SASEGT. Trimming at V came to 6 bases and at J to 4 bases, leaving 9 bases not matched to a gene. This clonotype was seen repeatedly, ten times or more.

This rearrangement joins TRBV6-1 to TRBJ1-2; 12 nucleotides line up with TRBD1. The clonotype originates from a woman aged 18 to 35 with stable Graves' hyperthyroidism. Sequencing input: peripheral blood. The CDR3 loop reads CASSHLGTGGGYGYTF. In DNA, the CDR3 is TGTGCCAGCAGCCACCTGGGGACAGGGGGCGGCTATGGCTACACCTTC.